This record looks at one TCR beta chain sequence and its context. These data belong to a study of blood T cell repertoires in COVID-19. Across the whole study: Researchers got acute and convalescent COVID-19 samples from the United States, Italy and Spain. Sources were T cells, B-cell-depleted T cells, or PBMCs; the material itself was cDNA or gDNA.

In the original workflow: Using reference gene primer amplification, nucleated cell counts were estimated. Produced via immunoSEQ multiplex PCR; TCRdb's table is partial and in-frame only. V, J and clone size were drawn from that table, and D and trimming were deduced from the DNA. The sample lists about 240,000 clones; around 87% were seen once. The CDR3 extends over 12 amino acids. CDR1 is SGHDT and CDR2 is YYEEEE in the germline V gene. Trimming cost V 4 bases and J 8 bases, with 12 bases left between them. Sequenced material: peripheral blood. The TCR sequence derives from a man aged 55 to 69 who had recovered from COVID-19. The chain links TRBV5-6 to TRBJ1-2; D is possibly TRBD1 (6 bases). The CDR3 reads CASSRDIRGYTF. In nucleotides, the CDR3 is TGTGCCAGCAGCCGGGACATTCGGGGCTACACCTTC.